This section outlines one T cell receptor (beta chain) sequence together with its context. Its antigen is undetermined. The data belong to a study of shared clonotypes between healthy human individuals. Study background: The study enrolled a couple of women and three men aged 18 to 49. Study-wide results and caveats: Larger estimated richness was generally seen in naive subsets than in memory subsets. For naive CD4 cells, approximately 4.7% of clonotypes were shared across a handful of donors.

Method: immunoSEQ multiplex PCR; TCRdb's copy keeps in-frame clones and lacks some. The sample holds about 980,000 clones; around three quarters are singletons and the top ten take approximately 1.5%. The CDR3 has 13 residues. The germline V gene has CDR1 ENHRY and CDR2 SYGVKD. After removal of 6 bases from V and 4 bases from J, the junction contained 0 bases not matched to a gene. Negatively enriched CD4+ T cells were divided by CD45RA into naive and memory. V is TRBV10-3 and J is TRBJ2-1; 10 nucleotides line up with TRBD2. The source of this sequence is a man between 18 and 29 years old in good health. The sequenced sample consisted of memory CD4+ T cells sorted from blood. The subset: CD45RA-negative fraction. CDR3 protein: CAIRTSGYNEQFF. Here the CDR3 DNA reads TGTGCCATCAGGACTAGCGGGTACAATGAGCAGTTCTTC.